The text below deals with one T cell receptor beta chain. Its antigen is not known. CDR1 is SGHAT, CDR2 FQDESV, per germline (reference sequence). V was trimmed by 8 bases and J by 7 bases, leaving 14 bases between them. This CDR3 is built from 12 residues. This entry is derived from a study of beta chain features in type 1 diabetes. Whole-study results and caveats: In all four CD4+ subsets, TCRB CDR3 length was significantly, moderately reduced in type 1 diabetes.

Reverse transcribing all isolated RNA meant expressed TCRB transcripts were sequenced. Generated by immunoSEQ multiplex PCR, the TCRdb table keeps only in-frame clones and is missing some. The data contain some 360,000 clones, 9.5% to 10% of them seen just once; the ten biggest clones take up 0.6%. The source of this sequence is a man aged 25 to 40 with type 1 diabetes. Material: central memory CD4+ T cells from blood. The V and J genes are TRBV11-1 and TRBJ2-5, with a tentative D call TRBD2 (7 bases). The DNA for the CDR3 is TGTGCCAGCGACCCAGGGGAGGGGACCCAGTACTTC. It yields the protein CASDPGEGTQYF. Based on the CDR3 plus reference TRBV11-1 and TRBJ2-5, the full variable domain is EAEVAQSPRYKITEKSQAVAFWCDPISGHATLYWYRQILGQGPELLVQFQDESVVDDSQLPKDRFSAERLKGVDSTLKIQPAELGDSAMYLCASDPGEGTQYFGPGTRLLVL.